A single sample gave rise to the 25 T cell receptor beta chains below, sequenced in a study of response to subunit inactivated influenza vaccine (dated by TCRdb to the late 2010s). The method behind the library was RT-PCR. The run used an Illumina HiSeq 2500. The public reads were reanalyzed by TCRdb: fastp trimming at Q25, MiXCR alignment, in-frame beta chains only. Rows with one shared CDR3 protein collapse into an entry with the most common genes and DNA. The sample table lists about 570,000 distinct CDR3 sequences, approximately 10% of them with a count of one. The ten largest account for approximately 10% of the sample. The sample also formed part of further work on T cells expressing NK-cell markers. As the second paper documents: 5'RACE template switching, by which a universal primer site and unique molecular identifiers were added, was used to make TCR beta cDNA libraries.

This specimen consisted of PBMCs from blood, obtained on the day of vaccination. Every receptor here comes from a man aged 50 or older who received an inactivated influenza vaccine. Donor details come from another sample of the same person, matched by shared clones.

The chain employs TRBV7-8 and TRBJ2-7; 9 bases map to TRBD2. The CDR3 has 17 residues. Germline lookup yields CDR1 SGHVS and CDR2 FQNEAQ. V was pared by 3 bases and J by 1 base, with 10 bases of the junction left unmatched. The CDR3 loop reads CASSLYTSGSASYEQYF. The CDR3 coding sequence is TGTGCCAGCAGCTTGTACACTAGCGGGTCTGCTTCCTACGAGCAGTACTTC.

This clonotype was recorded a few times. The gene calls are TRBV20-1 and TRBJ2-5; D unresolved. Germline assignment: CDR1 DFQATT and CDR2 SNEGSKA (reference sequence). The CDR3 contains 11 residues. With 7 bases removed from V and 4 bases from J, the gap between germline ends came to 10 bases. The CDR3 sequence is CSVSFGETQYF. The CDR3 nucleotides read TGCAGTGTTTCTTTCGGAGAGACCCAGTACTTC.

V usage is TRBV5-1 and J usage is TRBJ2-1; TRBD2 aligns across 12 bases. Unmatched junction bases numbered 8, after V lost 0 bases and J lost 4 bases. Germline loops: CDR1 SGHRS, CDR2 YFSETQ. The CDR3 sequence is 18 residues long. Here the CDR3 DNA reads TGCGCCAGCAGCTTGGCAGACCTGGGACTAGCGGGTTACAATGAGCAGTTCTTC. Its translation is CASSLADLGLAGYNEQFF.

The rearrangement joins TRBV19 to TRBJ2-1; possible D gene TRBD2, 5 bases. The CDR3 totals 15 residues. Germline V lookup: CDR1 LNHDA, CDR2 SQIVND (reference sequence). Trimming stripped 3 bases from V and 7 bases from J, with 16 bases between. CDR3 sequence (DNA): TGTGCCAGTAGTATGCCCGGGCTCGGGGAGAATGAGCAGTTCTTC. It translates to CASSMPGLGENEQFF. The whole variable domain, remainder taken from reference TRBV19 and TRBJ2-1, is DGGITQSPKYLFRKEGQNVTLSCEQNLNHDAMYWYRQDPGQGLRLIYYSQIVNDFQKGDIAEGYSVSREKKESFPLTVTSAQKNPTAFYLCASSMPGLGENEQFFGPGTRLTVL.

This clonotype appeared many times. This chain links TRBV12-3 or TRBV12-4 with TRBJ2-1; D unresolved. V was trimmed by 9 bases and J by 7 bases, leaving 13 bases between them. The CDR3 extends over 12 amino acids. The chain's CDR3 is CASKTLGNEQFF. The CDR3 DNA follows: TGTGCCAGTAAAACGCTCGGAAATGAGCAGTTCTTC.

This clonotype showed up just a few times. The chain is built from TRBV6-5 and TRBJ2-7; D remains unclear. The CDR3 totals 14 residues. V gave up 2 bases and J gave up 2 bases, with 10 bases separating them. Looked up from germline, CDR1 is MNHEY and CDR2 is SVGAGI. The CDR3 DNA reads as TGTGCCAGCAGTTACGCGACGTTGGCCTACGAGCAGTACTTC. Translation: CASSYATLAYEQYF.

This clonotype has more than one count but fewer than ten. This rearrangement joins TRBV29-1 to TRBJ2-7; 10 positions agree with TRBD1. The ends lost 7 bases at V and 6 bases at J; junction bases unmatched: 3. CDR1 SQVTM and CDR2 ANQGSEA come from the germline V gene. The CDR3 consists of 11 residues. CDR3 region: CSGGQGIEQYF. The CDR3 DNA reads TGCAGCGGGGGACAGGGGATCGAGCAGTACTTC.

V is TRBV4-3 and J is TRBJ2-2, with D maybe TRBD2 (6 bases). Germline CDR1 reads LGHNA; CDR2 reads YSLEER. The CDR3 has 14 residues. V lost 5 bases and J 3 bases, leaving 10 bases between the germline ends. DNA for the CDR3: TGCGCCAGCAGCGCAGGGAGGTACACCGGGGAGCTGTTTTTT. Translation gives CASSAGRYTGELFF.

In DNA, the CDR3 is TGTGCCAGCATCTCGGGACTAGCGGCCGCCGAGCAGTACTTC. Encoded protein: CASISGLAAAEQYF. V is TRBV6-2 or TRBV6-3 and J is TRBJ2-7; 11 bases agree with TRBD2. CDR1 is MNHEY, CDR2 SVGEGT, per germline. This CDR3 has 14 amino acids. V was clipped by 7 bases and J by 6 bases; unmatched bases: 8.

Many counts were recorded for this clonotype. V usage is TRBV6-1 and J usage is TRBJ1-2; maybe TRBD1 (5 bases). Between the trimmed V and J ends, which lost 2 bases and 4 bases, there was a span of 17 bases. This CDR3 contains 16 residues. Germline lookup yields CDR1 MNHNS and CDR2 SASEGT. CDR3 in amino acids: CASSETGTPFPYGYTF. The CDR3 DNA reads TGTGCCAGCAGTGAAACCGGGACCCCGTTCCCCTATGGCTACACCTTC.

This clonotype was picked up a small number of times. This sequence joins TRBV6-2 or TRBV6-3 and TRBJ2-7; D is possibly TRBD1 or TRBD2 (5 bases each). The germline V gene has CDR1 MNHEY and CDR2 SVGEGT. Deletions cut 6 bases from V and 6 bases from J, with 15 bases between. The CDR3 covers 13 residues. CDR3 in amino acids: CASSWDDVAEQYF. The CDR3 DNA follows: TGTGCCAGCAGCTGGGACGATGTGGCCGAGCAGTACTTC.

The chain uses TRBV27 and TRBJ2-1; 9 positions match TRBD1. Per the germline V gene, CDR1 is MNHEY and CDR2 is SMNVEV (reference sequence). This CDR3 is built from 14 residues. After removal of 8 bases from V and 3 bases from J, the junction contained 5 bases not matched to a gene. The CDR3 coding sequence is TGTGCCAGCGGAAGGACAGGGGTCTACAATGAGCAGTTCTTC. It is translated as CASGRTGVYNEQFF.

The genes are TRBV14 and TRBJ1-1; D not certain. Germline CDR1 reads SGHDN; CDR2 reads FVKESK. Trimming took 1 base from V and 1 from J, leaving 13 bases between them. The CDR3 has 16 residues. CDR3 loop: CASSQGTGFWNTEAFF. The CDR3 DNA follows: TGTGCCAGCAGCCAAGGTACCGGGTTCTGGAACACTGAAGCTTTCTTT.

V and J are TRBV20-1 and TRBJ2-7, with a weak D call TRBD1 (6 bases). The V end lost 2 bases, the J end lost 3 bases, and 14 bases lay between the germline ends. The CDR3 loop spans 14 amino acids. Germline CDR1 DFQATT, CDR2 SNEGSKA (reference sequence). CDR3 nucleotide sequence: TGCAGTGCTAGAAGGGCTAGCAGGGGCTACGAGCAGTACTTC. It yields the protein CSARRASRGYEQYF.

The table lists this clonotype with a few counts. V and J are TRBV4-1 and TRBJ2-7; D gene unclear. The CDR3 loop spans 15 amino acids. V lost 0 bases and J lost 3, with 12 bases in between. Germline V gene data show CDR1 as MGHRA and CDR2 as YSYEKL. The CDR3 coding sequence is TGCGCCAGCAGCCAAGATAAAACACTTTACTACGAGCAGTACTTC. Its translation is CASSQDKTLYYEQYF.

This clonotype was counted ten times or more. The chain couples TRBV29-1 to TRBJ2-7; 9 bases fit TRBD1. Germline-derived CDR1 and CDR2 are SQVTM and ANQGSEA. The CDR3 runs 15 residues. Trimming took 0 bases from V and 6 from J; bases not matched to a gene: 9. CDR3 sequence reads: CSVEDLGQGNSEQYF. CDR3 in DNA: TGCAGCGTTGAAGATCTTGGACAGGGGAATTCCGAGCAGTACTTC.

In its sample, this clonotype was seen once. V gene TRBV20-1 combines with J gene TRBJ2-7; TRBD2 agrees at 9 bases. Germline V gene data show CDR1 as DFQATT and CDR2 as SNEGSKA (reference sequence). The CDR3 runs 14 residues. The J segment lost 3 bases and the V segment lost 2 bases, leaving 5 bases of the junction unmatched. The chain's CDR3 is CSARISGSFYEQYF. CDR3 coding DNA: TGCAGTGCTAGAATTAGCGGGAGCTTCTACGAGCAGTACTTC.

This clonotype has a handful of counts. The CDR3 DNA reads TGCGCCAGCAGCCAAGACCAGCGCTACGAGCAGTACTTC. Its protein is CASSQDQRYEQYF. The chain has TRBV4-3 and TRBJ2-7; D unclear. There are 13 residues in the CDR3. CDR1 is LGHNA and CDR2 is YSLEER in the germline V gene. V was pared by 0 bases and J by 3 bases, with 6 bases between.

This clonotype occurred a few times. The CDR3 protein is CASRLGGLTEAFF. The CDR3 DNA reads TGTGCCAGCAGGCTAGGGGGGCTGACTGAAGCTTTCTTT. The chain joins TRBV25-1 to TRBJ1-1; D is perhaps TRBD1 (6 bases). V lost 6 bases and J lost 5, with 13 bases in between. CDR1 is MGHDK, CDR2 SYGVNS, per germline. CDR3 length: 13 residues.

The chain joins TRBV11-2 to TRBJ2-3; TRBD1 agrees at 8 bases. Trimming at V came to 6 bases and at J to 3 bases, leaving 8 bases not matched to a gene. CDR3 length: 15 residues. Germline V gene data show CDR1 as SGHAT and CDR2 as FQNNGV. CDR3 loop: CASRKTGGGTDTQYF. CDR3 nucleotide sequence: TGTGCCAGCAGAAAAACAGGGGGTGGGACAGATACGCAGTATTTT.

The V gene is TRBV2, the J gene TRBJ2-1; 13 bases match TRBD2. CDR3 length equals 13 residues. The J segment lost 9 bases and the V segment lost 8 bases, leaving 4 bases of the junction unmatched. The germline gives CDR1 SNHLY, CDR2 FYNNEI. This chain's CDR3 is CASVGLAGAEQFF. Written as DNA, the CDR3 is TGTGCCAGCGTCGGACTAGCGGGAGCTGAGCAGTTCTTC.

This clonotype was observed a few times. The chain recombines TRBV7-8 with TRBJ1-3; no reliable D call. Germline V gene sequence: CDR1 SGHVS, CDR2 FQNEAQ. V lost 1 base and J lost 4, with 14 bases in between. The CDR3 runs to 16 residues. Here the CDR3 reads CASSLVSSAAGNTIYF. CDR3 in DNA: TGTGCCAGCAGCTTAGTGTCCTCCGCGGCGGGAAACACCATATATTTT.

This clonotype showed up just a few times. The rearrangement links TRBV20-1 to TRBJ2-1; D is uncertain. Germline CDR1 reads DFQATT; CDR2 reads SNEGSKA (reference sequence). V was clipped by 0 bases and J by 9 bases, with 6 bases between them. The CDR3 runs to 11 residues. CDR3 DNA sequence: TGCAGTGCTAGAGACGTGGGTGAGCAGTTCTTC. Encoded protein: CSARDVGEQFF.

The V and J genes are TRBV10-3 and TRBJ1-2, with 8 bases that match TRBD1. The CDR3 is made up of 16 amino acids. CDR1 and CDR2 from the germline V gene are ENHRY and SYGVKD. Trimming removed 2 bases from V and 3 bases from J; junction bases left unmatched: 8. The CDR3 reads CAISEDGQGWDYGYTF. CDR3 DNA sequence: TGTGCCATCAGTGAGGACGGACAGGGTTGGGACTATGGCTACACCTTC.

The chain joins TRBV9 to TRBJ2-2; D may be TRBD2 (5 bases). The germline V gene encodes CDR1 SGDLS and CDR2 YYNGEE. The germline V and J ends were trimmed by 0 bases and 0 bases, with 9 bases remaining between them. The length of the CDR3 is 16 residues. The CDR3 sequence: CASSVVRGTNTGELFF. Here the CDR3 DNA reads TGTGCCAGCAGCGTAGTTCGGGGTACGAACACCGGGGAGCTGTTTTTT.